Listed below are T cell receptor beta chains from one sample, sequenced in a study of early T cells in non-severe SARS-CoV-2 infection. TCRdb recomputed calls from the 5' RACE reads with MiXCR, one row per CDR3 protein. The data hold tens of thousands of distinct CDR3 sequences, with 14% observed a single time. The sample consisted of whole blood. The receptors were sampled from an adult who was a healthcare worker with PCR-confirmed SARS-CoV-2 infection or an uninfected control (not recorded which). CDR3s include the opening cysteine and the closing phenylalanine or tryptophan. The D gene is left open where the match is weak. Clone size appears in some rows only: once, few, many, or a class for an expanded clone.

j_call d_call v_call clone_size cdr3_aa cdr3_nt
TRBJ2-3 . TRBV20-1 many CSARGGHRLSTDTQYF TGCAGTGCTAGAGGAGGACACCGTCTCAGCACAGATACGCAGTATTTT
TRBJ2-7 TRBD1 TRBV12-3/TRBV12-4 . CASSLDRGFDEQYF TGTGCCAGCAGCCTAGACAGGGGATTCGACGAGCAGTACTTC
TRBJ1-5 . TRBV28 . CASSLRRNNQPQHF TGTGCCAGCAGTTTGCGGCGGAACAATCAGCCCCAGCATTTT
TRBJ1-6 . TRBV29-1 . CSVEDRQFSSYNSPLHF TGCAGCGTTGAAGATCGACAGTTCAGCTCCTATAATTCACCCCTCCACTTT
TRBJ2-7 . TRBV12-3/TRBV12-4 many CASRAIGSTYEQYF TGTGCCAGCAGGGCGATAGGCAGTACCTACGAGCAGTACTTC
TRBJ2-7 TRBD1 TRBV11-2 few CASSSPGQGARSQYF TGTGCCAGCAGCTCGCCGGGACAGGGGGCGCGGTCGCAGTACTTC
TRBJ1-4 . TRBV20-1 . CSAARSGYEKLFF TGCAGTGCTGCTAGAAGTGGTTATGAAAAACTGTTTTTT
TRBJ2-7 . TRBV18 . CASSLPGSSSYEQYF TGTGCCAGCTCACTACCCGGGTCGAGCTCCTACGAGCAGTACTTC
TRBJ2-2 . TRBV29-1 . CSVPGPSPDTGELFF TGCAGCGTCCCCGGACCTTCGCCGGACACCGGGGAGCTGTTTTTT
TRBJ2-5 . TRBV9 . CASSGTFKETQYF TGTGCCAGCAGTGGGACATTCAAAGAGACCCAGTACTTC
TRBJ1-2 . TRBV10-3 few CAISGGPRGGTF TGTGCCATCAGTGGCGGGCCCCGAGGAGGGACCTTC
TRBJ2-6 TRBD1 TRBV11-2 few CASSLEMGQFSGANVLTF TGTGCCAGCAGCTTAGAGATGGGACAGTTCTCTGGGGCCAACGTCCTGACTTTC
TRBJ1-1 . TRBV20-1 . CSARKADMNTEAFF TGCAGTGCTAGAAAAGCGGACATGAACACTGAAGCTTTCTTT
TRBJ1-2 . TRBV28 . CASSLGRQYGYTF TGTGCCAGCAGTTTGGGGAGACAGTATGGCTACACCTTC
TRBJ2-3 . TRBV7-9 . CASSLAAPDTQYF TGTGCCAGCAGCTTAGCGGCACCAGATACGCAGTATTTT
TRBJ2-7 . TRBV14 . CASSRGDSYEQYF TGTGCCAGCAGCCGGGGCGACTCCTACGAGCAGTACTTC
TRBJ1-1 . TRBV6-4 many CASSVQVNTEAFF TGTGCCAGCAGTGTACAGGTTAACACTGAAGCTTTCTTT
TRBJ2-4 . TRBV7-8 many CASSLIGGHIQYF TGTGCCAGCAGCTTGATTGGTGGGCACATTCAGTACTTC
TRBJ2-1 TRBD2 TRBV30 . CAGGGPNNEQFF TGTGCCGGCGGGGGGCCCAACAATGAGCAGTTCTTC
TRBJ2-5 . TRBV11-2 few CASSSGTPETQYF TGTGCCAGCAGCTCCGGGACTCCGGAGACCCAGTACTTC